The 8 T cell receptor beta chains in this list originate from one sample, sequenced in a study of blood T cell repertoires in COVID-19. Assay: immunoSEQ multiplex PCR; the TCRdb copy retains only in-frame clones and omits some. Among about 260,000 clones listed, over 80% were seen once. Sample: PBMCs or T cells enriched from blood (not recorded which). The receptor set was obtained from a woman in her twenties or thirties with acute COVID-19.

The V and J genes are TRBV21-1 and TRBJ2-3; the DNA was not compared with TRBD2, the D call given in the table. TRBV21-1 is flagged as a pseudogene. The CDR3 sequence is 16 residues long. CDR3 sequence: CASSSVAGESTDTQYF. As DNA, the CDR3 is TGTGCCAGCAGCAGCGTAGCGGGGGAGAGCACAGATACGCAGTATTTT.

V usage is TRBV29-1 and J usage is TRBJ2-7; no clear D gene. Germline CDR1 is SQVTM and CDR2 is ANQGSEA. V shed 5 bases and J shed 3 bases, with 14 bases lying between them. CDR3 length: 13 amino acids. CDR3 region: CSVRVNSVYEQYF. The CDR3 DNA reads TGCAGCGTTCGCGTGAATTCGGTCTACGAGCAGTACTTC.

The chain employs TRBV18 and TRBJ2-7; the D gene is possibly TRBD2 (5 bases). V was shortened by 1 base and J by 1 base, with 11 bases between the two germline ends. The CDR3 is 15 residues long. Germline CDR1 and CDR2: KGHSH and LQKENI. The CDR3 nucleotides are TGTGCCAGCTCACCACGCGACCGGGGATCCTACGAGCAGTACTTC. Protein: CASSPRDRGSYEQYF.

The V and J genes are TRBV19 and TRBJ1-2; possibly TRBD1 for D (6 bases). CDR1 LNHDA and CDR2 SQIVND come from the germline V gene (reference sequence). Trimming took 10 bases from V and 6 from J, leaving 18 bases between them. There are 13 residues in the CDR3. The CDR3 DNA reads TGTGCCATCAAAAATGTCCCAGGGGATGGCTACACCTTC. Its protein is CAIKNVPGDGYTF.

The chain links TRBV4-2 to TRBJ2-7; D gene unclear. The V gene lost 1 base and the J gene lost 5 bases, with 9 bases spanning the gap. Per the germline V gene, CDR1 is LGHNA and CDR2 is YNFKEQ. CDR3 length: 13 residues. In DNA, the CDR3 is TGTGCCAGCAGCCAAGGGAGTACTAACGAGCAGTACTTC. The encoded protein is CASSQGSTNEQYF.

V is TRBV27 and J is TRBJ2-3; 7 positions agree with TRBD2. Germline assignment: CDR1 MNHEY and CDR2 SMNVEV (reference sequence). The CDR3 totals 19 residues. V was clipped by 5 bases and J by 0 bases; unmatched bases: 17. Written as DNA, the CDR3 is TGTGCCAGCAGTCCCAAAATAATGATAGCGGGCGGCAGCACAGATACGCAGTATTTT. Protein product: CASSPKIMIAGGSTDTQYF.

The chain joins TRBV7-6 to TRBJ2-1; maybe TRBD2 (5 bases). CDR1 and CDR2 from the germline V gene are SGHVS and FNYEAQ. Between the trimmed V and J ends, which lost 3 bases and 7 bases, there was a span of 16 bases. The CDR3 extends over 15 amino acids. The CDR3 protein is CASSFSSPAANEQFF. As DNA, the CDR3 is TGTGCCAGCAGCTTCTCTAGCCCGGCGGCAAATGAGCAGTTCTTC.

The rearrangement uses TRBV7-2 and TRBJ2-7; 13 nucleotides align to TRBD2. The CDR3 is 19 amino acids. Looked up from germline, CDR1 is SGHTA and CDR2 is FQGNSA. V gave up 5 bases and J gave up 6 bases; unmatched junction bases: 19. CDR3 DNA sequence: TGTGCCAGCAGCAAAGGCCCCTATACTAGCGGGAGGGCCACTGGCGAGCAGTACTTC. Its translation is CASSKGPYTSGRATGEQYF. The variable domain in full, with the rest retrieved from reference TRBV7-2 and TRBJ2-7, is GAGVSQSPSNKVTEKGKDVELRCDPISGHTALYWYRQSLGQGLEFLIYFQGNSAPDKSGLPSDRFSAERTGGSVSTLTIQRTQQEDSAVYLCASSKGPYTSGRATGEQYFGPGTRLTVT.